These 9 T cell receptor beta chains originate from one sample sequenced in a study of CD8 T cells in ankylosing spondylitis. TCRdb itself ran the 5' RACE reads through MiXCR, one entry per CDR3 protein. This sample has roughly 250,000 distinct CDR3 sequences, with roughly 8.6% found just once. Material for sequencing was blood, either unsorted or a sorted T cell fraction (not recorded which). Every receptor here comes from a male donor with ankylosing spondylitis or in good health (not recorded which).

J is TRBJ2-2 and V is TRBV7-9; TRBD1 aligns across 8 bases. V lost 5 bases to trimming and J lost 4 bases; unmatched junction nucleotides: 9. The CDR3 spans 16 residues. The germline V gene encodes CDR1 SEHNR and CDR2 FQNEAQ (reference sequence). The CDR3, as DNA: TGTGCCAGCAGCCCTCCGGGACAGGCGGTCACCGGGGAGCTGTTTTTT. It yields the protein CASSPPGQAVTGELFF.

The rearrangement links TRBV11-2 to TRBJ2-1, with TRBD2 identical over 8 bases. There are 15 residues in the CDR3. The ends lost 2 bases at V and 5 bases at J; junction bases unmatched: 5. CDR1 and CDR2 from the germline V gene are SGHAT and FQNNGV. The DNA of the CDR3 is TGTGCCAGCAGCTTACCGGGAGGGCGAAACAATGAGCAGTTCTTC. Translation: CASSLPGGRNNEQFF.

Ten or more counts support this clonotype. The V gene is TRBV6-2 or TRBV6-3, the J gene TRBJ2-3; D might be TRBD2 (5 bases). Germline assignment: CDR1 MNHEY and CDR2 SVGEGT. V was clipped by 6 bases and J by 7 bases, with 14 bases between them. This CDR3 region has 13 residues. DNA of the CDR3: TGTGCCAGCAGAGGACTGGGGTCTCATACGCAGTATTTT. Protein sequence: CASRGLGSHTQYF.

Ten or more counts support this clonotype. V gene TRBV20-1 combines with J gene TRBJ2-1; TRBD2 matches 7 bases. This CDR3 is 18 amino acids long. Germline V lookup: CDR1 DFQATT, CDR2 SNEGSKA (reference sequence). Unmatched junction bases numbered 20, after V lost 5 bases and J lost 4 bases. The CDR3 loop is CSAPGVGRSRLPYNEQFF. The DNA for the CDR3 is TGCAGTGCTCCGGGGGTCGGGAGGTCCCGACTCCCATACAATGAGCAGTTCTTC.

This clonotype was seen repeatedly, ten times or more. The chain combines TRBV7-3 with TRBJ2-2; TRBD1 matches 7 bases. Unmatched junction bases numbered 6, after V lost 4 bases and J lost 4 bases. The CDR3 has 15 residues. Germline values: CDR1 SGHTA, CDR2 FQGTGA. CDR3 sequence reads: CASSSIGGSTGELFF. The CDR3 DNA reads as TGTGCCAGCAGCTCGATAGGGGGCTCCACCGGGGAGCTGTTTTTT.

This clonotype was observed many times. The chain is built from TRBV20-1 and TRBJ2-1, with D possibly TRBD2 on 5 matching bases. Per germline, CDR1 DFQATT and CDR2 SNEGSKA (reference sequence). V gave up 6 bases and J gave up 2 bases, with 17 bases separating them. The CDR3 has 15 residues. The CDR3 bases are TGCAGTGCCCTCGTTACCAGCGGCCCCTACAATGAGCAGTTCTTC. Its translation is CSALVTSGPYNEQFF.

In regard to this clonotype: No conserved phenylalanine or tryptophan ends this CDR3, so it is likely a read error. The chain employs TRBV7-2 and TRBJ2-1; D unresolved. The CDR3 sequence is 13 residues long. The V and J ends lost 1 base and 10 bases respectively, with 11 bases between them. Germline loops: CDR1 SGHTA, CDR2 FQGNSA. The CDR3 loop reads CASSLESLREQFL. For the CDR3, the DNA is TGTGCCAGCAGCTTAGAGAGCTTAAGGGAGCAGTTCCTC.

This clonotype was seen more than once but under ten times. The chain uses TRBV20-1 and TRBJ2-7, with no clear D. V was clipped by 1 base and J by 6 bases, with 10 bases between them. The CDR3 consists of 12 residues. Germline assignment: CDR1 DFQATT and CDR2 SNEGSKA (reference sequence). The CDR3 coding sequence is TGCAGTGCTAGAGTGGGCGTGGGCGAGCAGTACTTC. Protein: CSARVGVGEQYF.

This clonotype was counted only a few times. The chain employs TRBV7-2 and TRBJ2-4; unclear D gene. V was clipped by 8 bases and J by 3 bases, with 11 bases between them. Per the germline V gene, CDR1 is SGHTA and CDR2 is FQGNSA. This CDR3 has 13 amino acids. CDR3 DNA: TGTGCCAGCGGTGCAGAGGTCAAAAACATTCAGTACTTC. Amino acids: CASGAEVKNIQYF. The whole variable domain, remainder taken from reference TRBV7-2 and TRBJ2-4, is GAGVSQSPSNKVTEKGKDVELRCDPISGHTALYWYRQSLGQGLEFLIYFQGNSAPDKSGLPSDRFSAERTGGSVSTLTIQRTQQEDSAVYLCASGAEVKNIQYFGAGTRLSVL.